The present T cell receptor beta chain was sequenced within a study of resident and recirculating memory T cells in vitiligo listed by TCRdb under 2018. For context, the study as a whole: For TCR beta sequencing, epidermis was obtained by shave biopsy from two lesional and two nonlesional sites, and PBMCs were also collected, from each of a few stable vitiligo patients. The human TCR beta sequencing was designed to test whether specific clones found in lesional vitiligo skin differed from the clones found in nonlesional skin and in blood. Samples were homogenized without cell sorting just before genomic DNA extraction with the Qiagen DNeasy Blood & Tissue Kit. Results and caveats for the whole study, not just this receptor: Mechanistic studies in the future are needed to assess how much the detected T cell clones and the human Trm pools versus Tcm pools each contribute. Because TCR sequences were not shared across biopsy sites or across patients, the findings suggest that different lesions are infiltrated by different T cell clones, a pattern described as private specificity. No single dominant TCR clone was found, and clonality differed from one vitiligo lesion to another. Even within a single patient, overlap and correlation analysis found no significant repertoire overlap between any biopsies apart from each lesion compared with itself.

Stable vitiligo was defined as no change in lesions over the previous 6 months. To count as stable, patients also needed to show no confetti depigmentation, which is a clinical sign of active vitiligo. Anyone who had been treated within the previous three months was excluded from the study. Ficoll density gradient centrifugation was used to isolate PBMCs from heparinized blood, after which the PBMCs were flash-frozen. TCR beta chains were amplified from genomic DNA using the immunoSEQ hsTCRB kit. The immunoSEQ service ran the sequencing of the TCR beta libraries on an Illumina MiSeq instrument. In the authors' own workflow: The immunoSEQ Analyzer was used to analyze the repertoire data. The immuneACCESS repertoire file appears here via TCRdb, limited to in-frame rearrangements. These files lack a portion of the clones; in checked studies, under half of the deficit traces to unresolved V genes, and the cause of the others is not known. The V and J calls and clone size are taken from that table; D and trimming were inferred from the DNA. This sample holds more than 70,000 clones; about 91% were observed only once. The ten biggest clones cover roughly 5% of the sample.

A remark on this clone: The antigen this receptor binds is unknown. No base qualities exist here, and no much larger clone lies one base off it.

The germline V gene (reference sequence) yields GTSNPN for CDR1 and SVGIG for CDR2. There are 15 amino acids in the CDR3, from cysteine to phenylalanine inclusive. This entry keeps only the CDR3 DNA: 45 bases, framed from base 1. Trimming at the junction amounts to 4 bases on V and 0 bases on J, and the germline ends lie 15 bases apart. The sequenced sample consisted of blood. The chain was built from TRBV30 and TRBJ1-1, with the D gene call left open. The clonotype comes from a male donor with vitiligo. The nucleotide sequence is TGTGCCTGGACCGATTCGTGGTACATGAACACTGAAGCTTTCTTT. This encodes CAWTDSWYMNTEAFF.